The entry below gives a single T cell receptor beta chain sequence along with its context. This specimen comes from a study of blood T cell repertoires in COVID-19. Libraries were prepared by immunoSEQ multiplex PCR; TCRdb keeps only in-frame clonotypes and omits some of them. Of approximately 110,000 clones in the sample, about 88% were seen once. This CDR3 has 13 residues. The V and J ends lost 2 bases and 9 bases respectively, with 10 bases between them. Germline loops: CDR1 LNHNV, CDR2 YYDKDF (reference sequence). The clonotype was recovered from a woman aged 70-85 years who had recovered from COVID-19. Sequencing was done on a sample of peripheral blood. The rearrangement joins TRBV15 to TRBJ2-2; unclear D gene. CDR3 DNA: TGTGCCACCAGCAGATATAGCACGAGGGAGCTGTTTTTT. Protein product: CATSRYSTRELFF.